A selection of T cell receptor beta chains follows, all from one sample in a study of blood T cell repertoires in COVID-19. Libraries were prepared by immunoSEQ multiplex PCR; TCRdb keeps only in-frame clonotypes and omits some of them. The table shows under 350,000 clones, with about four fifths occurring only once. Sequenced material: peripheral blood. All receptors come from a woman in her forties or fifties who had recovered from COVID-19. CDR3s include the opening cysteine and the closing phenylalanine or tryptophan. The D gene is left open where the match is weak. Size tells how often a clone was seen (once, few, many) or the class of an expanded clone, and some rows leave it out.

TRBV4-3,TRBJ2-6,many,.,CASSQDPTAGANVLTF,TGCGCCAGCAGCCAAGACCCGACAGCTGGGGCCAACGTCCTGACTTTC
TRBV27,TRBJ1-1,.,.,CASSLSHMNTEAFF,TGTGCCAGCAGTTTATCGCACATGAACACTGAAGCTTTCTTT
TRBV19,TRBJ1-4,.,.,CASPGESEKLFF,TGTGCCAGCCCAGGGGAGAGTGAAAAACTGTTTTTT
TRBV19,TRBJ1-2,.,TRBD1,CASSMNRDRGGYTF,TGTGCCAGTAGTATGAATCGGGACAGGGGTGGCTACACCTTC
TRBV4-1,TRBJ2-3,.,.,CASSQAAGGTDTQYF,TGCGCCAGCAGCCAAGCCGCCGGGGGCACAGATACGCAGTATTTT
TRBV24-1,TRBJ1-2,.,TRBD1,CATSDGTGYGYTF,TGTGCCACCAGTGATGGGACAGGCTATGGCTACACCTTC
TRBV6-2/TRBV6-3,TRBJ1-1,.,.,CASSNQGMMNTEAFF,TGTGCCAGCAGTAACCAGGGGATGATGAACACTGAAGCTTTCTTT
TRBV28,TRBJ2-2,.,.,CASNRLDRNTGELFF,TGTGCCAGCAACCGTTTGGACAGAAACACCGGGGAGCTGTTTTTT
TRBV4-2,TRBJ2-2,.,TRBD2,CASSQASGAGTGELFF,TGTGCCAGCAGCCAAGCTAGCGGGGCGGGCACCGGGGAGCTGTTTTTT
TRBV5-1,TRBJ2-1,.,TRBD2,CASSTASGNDNEQFF,TGCGCCAGCAGCACCGCTAGCGGGAACGACAATGAGCAGTTCTTC
TRBV7-3,TRBJ2-3,.,TRBD2,CASSLTRRLAGTGPDTQYF,TGTGCCAGCAGCTTAACCCGCCGGCTAGCGGGAACGGGGCCAGATACGCAGTATTTT
TRBV14,TRBJ1-1,.,.,CASSPSMNTEAFF,TGTGCCAGCAGCCCCAGTATGAACACTGAAGCTTTCTTT
TRBV7-2,TRBJ1-2,.,.,CASSRSFTKADYGYTF,TGTGCCAGCAGCAGATCCTTTACGAAAGCTGACTATGGCTACACCTTC
TRBV6-6,TRBJ1-4,.,TRBD1,CASSSGTANEKLFF,TGTGCCAGCAGCTCCGGGACAGCAAATGAAAAACTGTTTTTT
TRBV5-1,TRBJ2-6,.,.,CASSLEGRGSGANVLTF,TGCGCCAGCAGCTTGGAAGGTAGGGGGTCTGGGGCCAACGTCCTGACTTTC
TRBV30,TRBJ1-4,.,.,CAWSRSGGRVEKLFF,TGTGCCTGGAGTCGGTCAGGAGGAAGAGTCGAAAAACTGTTTTTT
TRBV30,TRBJ1-5,.,.,CAWSRERNQPQHF,TGTGCCTGGAGTCGGGAACGAAATCAGCCCCAGCATTTT
TRBV23-1,TRBJ1-2,.,TRBD1,CASSQYRDRVNYGYTF,TGCGCCAGCAGTCAATACCGGGACAGGGTCAACTATGGCTACACCTTC
TRBV5-5,TRBJ2-7,.,.,CASSEGAFSYEQYF,TGTGCCAGCAGTGAAGGGGCCTTCTCCTACGAGCAGTACTTC
TRBV2,TRBJ2-5,.,TRBD1,CASRYGTGGDETQYF,TGTGCCAGCAGATACGGGACAGGGGGCGATGAGACCCAGTACTTC
TRBV5-1,TRBJ2-2,.,.,CASSQGQNTGELFF,TGCGCCAGCAGCCAGGGACAGAACACCGGGGAGCTGTTTTTT
TRBV30,TRBJ1-2,.,.,CAWSVQRQGGYTF,TGTGCCTGGAGTGTACAACGGCAGGGGGGCTACACCTTC
TRBV19,TRBJ2-5,few,.,CASSEVDRQETQYF,TGTGCCAGTAGTGAAGTGGACAGACAAGAGACCCAGTACTTC
TRBV25-1,TRBJ2-5,.,.,CASSDHTGLNIGETQYF,TGTGCCAGCAGTGACCATACGGGACTGAATATTGGGGAGACCCAGTACTTC
TRBV6-2/TRBV6-3,TRBJ2-7,.,.,CASSYRGRTNSYEQYF,TGTGCCAGCAGTTACAGAGGGCGGACCAATTCTTACGAGCAGTACTTC
TRBV2,TRBJ1-4,many,.,CASSSAGTLNEKLFF,TGTGCCAGCAGTTCAGCCGGGACACTTAATGAAAAACTGTTTTTT
TRBV5-1,TRBJ1-1,.,.,CASSLVLSVNTEAFF,TGCGCCAGCAGCCTGGTTTTGTCGGTGAACACTGAAGCTTTCTTT
TRBV21-1,TRBJ2-2,.,.,CASPRCKYLGKPNTGELFF,TGTGCCAGCCCGAGGTGTAAGTATTTGGGTAAACCGAACACCGGGGAGCTGTTTTTT
TRBV28,TRBJ2-7,.,.,CASIGGAELYEQYF,TGTGCCAGCATCGGCGGGGCAGAGCTATACGAGCAGTACTTC
TRBV6-5,TRBJ1-2,.,.,CASSYKDRGYGYTF,TGTGCCAGCAGTTACAAAGACAGAGGCTATGGCTACACCTTC
TRBV9,TRBJ1-1,.,.,CASSFGGGTAEAFF,TGTGCCAGCAGTTTCGGGGGAGGAACGGCTGAAGCTTTCTTT
TRBV19,TRBJ2-7,.,.,CASSTSGGEQYF,TGTGCCAGTAGTACCTCAGGTGGCGAGCAGTACTTC
TRBV7-9,TRBJ2-3,.,TRBD2,CASSLDGGADTQYF,TGTGCCAGCAGCTTAGATGGGGGGGCAGATACGCAGTATTTT
TRBV3-1/TRBV3-2,TRBJ2-3,.,TRBD2,CASSPGPGLAGRTDTQYF,TGTGCCAGCAGCCCCGGACCCGGACTAGCGGGGAGAACAGATACGCAGTATTTT
TRBV28,TRBJ2-7,.,.,CASSLGRGAYEQYF,TGTGCCAGCAGTTTAGGCCGGGGTGCCTACGAGCAGTACTTC